This T cell receptor beta chain was sequenced during a study of early T cells in non-severe SARS-CoV-2 infection. In this sample, this clonotype turned up a few times. CDR1 SNHLY and CDR2 FYNNEI come from the germline V gene. Trimming shortened V by 8 bases and J by 2 bases, and 15 bases separated the two germline ends. The CDR3 loop spans 15 amino acids. Tagging with unique molecular identifiers was applied to individual cDNA molecules. MiXCR was run by TCRdb on the 5' RACE reads, yielding one entry per CDR3 protein. Here the sample spans around 63,000 distinct CDR3 sequences, approximately 6.1% being singletons.

The rearrangement links TRBV2 to TRBJ2-2, with D tentatively TRBD1 (6 bases). This sequence originates from an adult who was a healthcare worker with PCR-confirmed SARS-CoV-2 infection or an uninfected control (not recorded which). The sample in question was whole blood, obtained at baseline. DNA of the CDR3: TGTGCCAGCTTCACCGGGGACACTAACACCGGGGAGCTGTTTTTT. Its translation: CASFTGDTNTGELFF.